This TCR beta chain is from a study of control samples from healthy donors and cancer patients. Sequenced by immunoSEQ multiplex PCR; TCRdb stores in-frame clones only, minus some. Of nearly 200,000 clones in the sample, roughly nine tenths were seen once. CDR3 length equals 12 residues. V lost 3 bases, J lost 6 bases, and 0 bases stayed unmatched. CDR1 is LNHDA, CDR2 SQIVND, per germline (reference sequence). Sequenced material: blood. The receptor comes from a man aged 25 to 45 in good health. This chain links TRBV19 with TRBJ1-2; TRBD1 aligns across 8 bases. The CDR3 is CASSMTGDGYTF. DNA for the CDR3: TGTGCCAGTAGTATGACAGGGGATGGCTACACCTTC.